The 2 T cell receptor beta chains reported below all come from one sample, sequenced in a study of blood T cell repertoires in COVID-19. The table came from immunoSEQ multiplex PCR; TCRdb's copy has only in-frame clones and leaves some out. The sample yields 160,000 or so clones, 75% to 90% seen once. The specimen was peripheral blood. These receptors all stem from a middle-aged woman with acute or convalescent COVID-19.

The chain couples TRBV2 to TRBJ1-5; TRBD1 agrees at 7 bases. Germline V gene lookup returns CDR1 SNHLY and CDR2 FYNNEI. CDR3 length equals 14 residues. Unmatched junction bases numbered 2, after V lost 4 bases and J lost 2 bases. CDR3 in DNA: TGTGCCAGCAGTGGGACAGGCCGCAATCAGCCCCAGCATTTT. Amino acids: CASSGTGRNQPQHF. Variable domain in full (rest from reference TRBV2 and TRBJ1-5): EPEVTQTPSHQVTQMGQEVILRCVPISNHLYFYWYRQILGQKVEFLVSFYNNEISEKSEIFDDQFSVERPDGSNFTLKIRSTKLEDSAMYFCASSGTGRNQPQHFGDGTRLSIL.

The V gene is TRBV7-9, the J gene TRBJ2-2; 8 positions agree with TRBD2. Germline-derived CDR1 and CDR2 are SEHNR and FQNEAQ (reference sequence). With 5 bases clipped from V and 7 bases from J, the junction kept 15 bases outside the gene matches. This CDR3 has 17 residues. CDR3 DNA sequence: TGTGCCAGCAGCCAAAGAGGGTCGACTAGCGCCATCGGGGAGCTGTTTTTT. Its translation: CASSQRGSTSAIGELFF. The full variable domain, with the rest looked up from reference TRBV7-9 and TRBJ2-2, is DTGVSQNPRHKITKRGQNVTFRCDPISEHNRLYWYRQTLGQGPEFLTYFQNEAQLEKSRLLSDRFSAERPKGSFSTLEIQRTEQGDSAMYLCASSQRGSTSAIGELFFGEGSRLTVL.